Listed below are T cell receptor beta chains from one sample, sequenced in a study of T cell responses to AZD1222 COVID-19 vaccine. The assay was immunoSEQ multiplex PCR, and TCRdb's table has in-frame clones only and misses some. The table has more than 85,000 clones, 88% seen once; the top ten hold about 1.6%. Sequenced here: peripheral blood, sampled on day 0 of AZD1222 vaccination. Every receptor here comes from an adult in good health. Each CDR3 is given with its conserved first and last residue. A D gene is named only where the DNA matches it firmly. Rows may omit the clone size; those that give it use once, few, many or a size class.

TRBJ1-1	TRBD1	NA	TRBV2	CASSEALLGQGYTEAFF	TGTGCCAGCAGTGAAGCGCTTTTGGGACAGGGGTACACTGAAGCTTTCTTT
TRBJ1-6	NA	NA	TRBV28	CASSRALSGEKPYNSPLHF	TGTGCCAGCAGTCGCGCCCTCTCGGGGGAAAAGCCCTATAATTCACCCCTCCACTTT
TRBJ2-5	NA	NA	TRBV10-3	CAISQDLSAVETQYF	TGTGCCATCAGTCAGGACCTCTCCGCGGTGGAGACCCAGTACTTC
TRBJ1-2	NA	once	TRBV5-6	CASSLLGGHNYGYTF	TGTGCCAGCAGCCTCCTCGGGGGACATAACTATGGCTACACCTTC
TRBJ1-6	NA	NA	TRBV25-1	CASSDTYSYNSPLHF	TGTGCCAGCAGTGACACCTACTCCTATAATTCACCCCTCCACTTT
TRBJ1-6	NA	NA	TRBV25-1	CASSEPYSNSPLHF	TGTGCCAGCAGTGAACCCTACAGCAATTCACCCCTCCACTTT
TRBJ1-2	NA	NA	TRBV27	CASSGTGNKNYGGYTF	TGTGCCAGCAGTGGGACCGGTAATAAGAACTATGGAGGCTACACCTTC
TRBJ1-6	NA	once	TRBV7-9	CASSLARGTGSPLHF	TGTGCCAGCAGCTTAGCGCGGGGGACTGGGTCACCCCTCCACTTT
TRBJ2-7	TRBD2	NA	TRBV11-2	CASSLLTSGISYEQYF	TGTGCCAGCAGCTTACTTACTAGCGGGATTTCCTACGAGCAGTACTTC
TRBJ1-6	TRBD1	NA	TRBV7-9	CASSLVAFGTGTSPLHF	TGTGCCAGCAGCTTAGTTGCTTTCGGGACAGGGACTTCACCCCTCCACTTT
TRBJ1-4	TRBD1	NA	TRBV30	CAWSDGTGNKVCF	TGTGCCTGGAGTGACGGGACAGGGAACAAGGTCTGTTTT
TRBJ1-2	TRBD1	NA	TRBV7-2	CASSLDPQGGLGYTF	TGTGCCAGCAGCTTAGACCCGCAGGGGGGCCTTGGCTACACCTTC
TRBJ1-2	NA	NA	TRBV9	CASSLSSGGTYGYTF	TGTGCCAGCAGCCTTTCGTCTGGGGGTACCTATGGCTACACCTTC
TRBJ2-6	NA	NA	TRBV5-1	CATRVGAGANVLTF	TGCGCCACCCGGGTCGGGGCTGGGGCCAACGTCCTGACTTTC
TRBJ2-1	TRBD2	NA	TRBV3-1/TRBV3-2	CASSHGSGRGNEQFF	TGTGCCAGCAGCCATGGGAGCGGGAGGGGGAATGAGCAGTTCTTC
TRBJ1-2	TRBD1	NA	TRBV5-4	CASRPGTAYGYTF	TGTGCCAGCAGACCCGGGACAGCCTATGGCTACACCTTC
TRBJ1-1	TRBD1	NA	TRBV7-6	CASSSQTGGRNTEAFF	TGTGCCAGCAGCTCCCAGACAGGGGGCAGAAACACTGAAGCTTTCTTT
TRBJ2-1	NA	NA	TRBV11-2	CASRPKSSSYNEQFF	TGTGCCAGCAGGCCAAAAAGTAGCTCCTACAATGAGCAGTTCTTC
TRBJ1-5	NA	NA	TRBV7-2	CASSLEGGSGVQPQHF	TGTGCCAGCAGCTTAGAGGGTGGGTCAGGGGTCCAGCCCCAGCATTTT
TRBJ1-2	TRBD1	once	TRBV5-1	CASSGTGVMDYGYTF	TGCGCCAGCAGCGGGACAGGAGTGATGGACTATGGCTACACCTTC
TRBJ1-2	NA	NA	TRBV19	CASSIDPPYYGYTF	TGTGCCAGTAGTATAGACCCGCCCTACTATGGCTACACCTTC
TRBJ1-1	NA	few	TRBV6-1	CASSEALLTAEAFF	TGTGCCAGCAGTGAAGCGTTGCTCACCGCTGAAGCTTTCTTT
TRBJ1-1	NA	once	TRBV3-1/TRBV3-2	CASSPANTEAFF	TGTGCCAGCAGCCCGGCTAACACTGAAGCTTTCTTT
TRBJ2-2	NA	NA	TRBV5-1	CASSTGRDGELFF	TGCGCCAGCAGCACCGGACGGGACGGGGAGCTGTTTTTT
TRBJ1-4	NA	NA	TRBV30	CAWSQLRLNEKLFF	TGTGCCTGGAGTCAGCTCAGGCTTAATGAAAAACTGTTTTTT
TRBJ2-1	NA	NA	TRBV5-1	CASSLAMTEYNEQFF	TGCGCCAGCAGCTTGGCTATGACAGAGTACAATGAGCAGTTCTTC
TRBJ1-1	NA	NA	TRBV7-9	CASSLDPNTEAFF	TGTGCCAGCAGCTTGGACCCTAACACTGAAGCTTTCTTT
TRBJ2-7	NA	once	TRBV5-8	CASSRSTGFNEQYF	TGTGCCAGCAGCCGATCGACAGGTTTCAACGAGCAGTACTTC
TRBJ1-3	NA	NA	TRBV3-1/TRBV3-2	CASSYQGRGSGNTIYF	TGTGCCAGCAGCTACCAGGGACGGGGCTCTGGAAACACCATATATTTT
TRBJ2-6	TRBD1	once	TRBV13	CASSLGFGDRGPGANVLTF	TGTGCCAGCAGCTTAGGGTTCGGGGACAGGGGGCCAGGGGCCAACGTCCTGACTTTC
TRBJ2-2	TRBD1	NA	TRBV7-9	CASSFGSGTGVIAGELFF	TGTGCCAGCAGCTTCGGATCCGGGACAGGGGTTATCGCCGGGGAGCTGTTTTTT
TRBJ1-2	TRBD1	NA	TRBV24-1	CATSDLDRDNLRYTF	TGTGCCACCAGTGATCTCGACAGGGATAACTTACGCTACACCTTC